A single sample is the source of the 19 T cell receptor beta chains below, sequenced in a study of T cells after yellow fever vaccination. One entry per CDR3 protein results from TCRdb running MiXCR on the 5' RACE reads. The sample has fewer than 90,000 distinct CDR3 sequences; about 6.6% are singletons. The specimen was CD8+ T cells sorted from PBMCs, collected about 5 days after the first yellow fever vaccination. These receptors came from a man between 18 and 35 years old who received the YFV17D yellow fever vaccine.

This clonotype was seen at least ten times. This sequence joins TRBV5-6 and TRBJ2-1; possible D gene TRBD1, 5 bases. V lost 9 bases, J lost 0 bases, and 16 bases lay in between. Germline loops: CDR1 SGHDT, CDR2 YYEEEE. The CDR3 has 15 amino acids. In DNA, the CDR3 is TGTGCCATCTCGCAGGGTGCCGGCTCCTACAATGAGCAGTTCTTC. Translation gives CAISQGAGSYNEQFF.

The chain combines TRBV20-1 with TRBJ1-1; tentatively, D is TRBD1 (5 bases). The CDR3 extends over 14 amino acids. Germline CDR1 and CDR2: DFQATT and SNEGSKA (reference sequence). V was cut by 2 bases and J by 3 bases, with 13 bases left in between. The CDR3 nucleotides read TGCAGTGCTAGAAGCCTACAGGTTGACACTGAAGCTTTCTTT. This sequence encodes CSARSLQVDTEAFF.

V gene TRBV4-3 combines with J gene TRBJ1-2, with D possibly being TRBD1 (5 bases). V lost 2 bases and J 4 bases, leaving 14 bases between the germline ends. CDR1 and CDR2 from the germline V gene are LGHNA and YSLEER. CDR3 size: 15 residues. The CDR3 loop reads CASSQRVQASYGYTF. In DNA form, the CDR3 reads TGCGCCAGCAGCCAAAGAGTACAGGCGAGCTATGGCTACACCTTC.

This clonotype was counted between two and nine times. V gene TRBV4-1 combines with J gene TRBJ1-2, with unresolved D. The germline CDR1 and CDR2 sequences are MGHRA and YSYEKL. Trimming cost V 3 bases and J 4 bases, with 18 bases left between them. The CDR3 length is 16 residues. CDR3 nucleotide sequence: TGCGCCAGCAGCCAGGGGTTAAGGGTGGCGGGCTATGGCTACACCTTC. It is translated as CASSQGLRVAGYGYTF.

The chain carries TRBV7-7 and TRBJ2-5; D may be TRBD1 or TRBD2 (5 bases each). The V gene lost 5 bases and the J gene lost 2 bases, with 15 bases spanning the gap. Germline V CDR1 and CDR2: SSHAT, FNYEAQ (reference sequence). The CDR3 spans 15 residues. The CDR3 sequence: CASSLLDGAQETQYF. The CDR3 nucleotides read TGTGCCAGCAGCCTACTTGACGGGGCACAAGAGACCCAGTACTTC.

There are many counts of this clonotype. CDR3 loop: CATSRDHTGYRDNEQFF. In DNA, the CDR3 is TGTGCCACCAGCAGAGATCATACGGGGTACAGGGACAATGAGCAGTTCTTC. The chain recombines TRBV15 with TRBJ2-1; possible D gene TRBD1, 6 bases. The germline V gene has CDR1 LNHNV and CDR2 YYDKDF (reference sequence). There are 17 residues in the CDR3. The V gene lost 0 bases and the J gene lost 5 bases, with 17 bases spanning the gap.

V and J are TRBV9 and TRBJ1-3; D gene ambiguous. V was cut by 1 base and J by 6 bases, with 14 bases left in between. Germline V gene data show CDR1 as SGDLS and CDR2 as YYNGEE. The CDR3 loop spans 15 amino acids. The CDR3 sequence is CASSVFPALLNTIYF. DNA for the CDR3: TGTGCCAGCAGCGTATTTCCCGCTCTGCTAAACACCATATATTTT.

The rearrangement uses TRBV7-2 and TRBJ2-7; a weak D match, TRBD2 (7 bases). Trimming removed 2 bases from V and 3 bases from J, with 14 bases in between. The V gene's germline CDR1 is SGHTA and CDR2 FQGNSA. The length of the CDR3 is 15 residues. The DNA of the CDR3 is TGTGCCAGCAGCTTATCGTCCGGGGGGCTCTACGAGCAGTACTTC. Protein product: CASSLSSGGLYEQYF. Full variable domain (outside the CDR3, taken from reference TRBV7-2 and TRBJ2-7): GAGVSQSPSNKVTEKGKDVELRCDPISGHTALYWYRQSLGQGLEFLIYFQGNSAPDKSGLPSDRFSAERTGGSVSTLTIQRTQQEDSAVYLCASSLSSGGLYEQYFGPGTRLTVT.

Ten or more counts support this clonotype. CDR3 amino acids: CASSPGGAGGYTF. CDR3 DNA: TGTGCCAGCTCACCAGGGGGGGCTGGTGGCTACACCTTC. V gene TRBV18 combines with J gene TRBJ1-2; maybe TRBD1 (6 bases). This CDR3 has 13 residues. Germline values: CDR1 KGHSH, CDR2 LQKENI. V was shortened by 2 bases and J by 7 bases, with 11 bases between the two germline ends.

The chain recombines TRBV12-3 or TRBV12-4 with TRBJ2-1; D may correspond to TRBD1 or TRBD2 (6 bases each). The CDR3 contains 15 residues. The germline V and J ends were trimmed by 8 bases and 6 bases, with 20 bases remaining between them. CDR3 loop: CASLLAGRGVNEQFF. CDR3 bases: TGTGCCAGCCTGCTCGCGGGTAGGGGGGTCAATGAGCAGTTCTTC.

This clonotype showed up just a few times. The genes are TRBV19 and TRBJ2-7; D not certain. Trimming stripped 4 bases from V and 4 bases from J, with 11 bases between. Germline CDR1 and CDR2: LNHDA and SQIVND (reference sequence). The CDR3 sequence is 13 residues long. CDR3: CASSRSATYEQYF. CDR3 in DNA: TGTGCCAGTAGTAGGTCAGCAACTTACGAGCAGTACTTC.

The chain combines TRBV6-2 or TRBV6-3 with TRBJ2-7; no firm D call. The germline V and J ends were trimmed by 6 bases and 5 bases, with 17 bases remaining between them. The germline V gene encodes CDR1 MNHEY and CDR2 SVGEGT. CDR3 length: 14 amino acids. The CDR3 region has the DNA TGTGCCAGCAGCACCTTAAGAGACGCCAACGAGCAGTACGTC. The encoded protein is CASSTLRDANEQYV.

There are a few counts of this clonotype. V gene TRBV4-1 combines with J gene TRBJ2-3, with 7 nucleotides matching TRBD1. The CDR3 sequence is 16 residues long. The V gene's germline CDR1 is MGHRA and CDR2 YSYEKL. V gave up 2 bases and J gave up 0 bases; unmatched junction bases: 5. This chain's CDR3 is CASSQTGTASTDTQYF. The CDR3 nucleotides read TGCGCCAGCAGCCAAACCGGGACAGCTAGCACAGATACGCAGTATTTT.

At least ten counts were recorded for this clonotype. The chain carries TRBV11-2 and TRBJ2-2; no firm D call. V lost 5 bases, J lost 2 bases, and 18 bases lay in between. The germline gives CDR1 SGHAT, CDR2 FQNNGV. The CDR3 consists of 17 residues. The DNA of the CDR3 is TGTGCCAGCAGCGAACCCAGACTGACGAGAAACACCGGGGAGCTGTTTTTT. Protein: CASSEPRLTRNTGELFF. The full variable domain, completed using reference TRBV11-2 and TRBJ2-2, is EAGVAQSPRYKIIEKRQSVAFWCNPISGHATLYWYQQILGQGPKLLIQFQNNGVVDDSQLPKDRFSAERLKGVDSTLKIQPAKLEDSAVYLCASSEPRLTRNTGELFFGEGSRLTVL.

The V gene is TRBV19, the J gene TRBJ2-1, with D possibly matching TRBD1 (7 bases). Trimming took off 5 bases at V and 2 bases at J, with 22 bases between the two ends. This CDR3 spans 18 amino acids. The germline gives CDR1 LNHDA, CDR2 SQIVND (reference sequence). The CDR3 coding sequence is TGTGCCAGTAGTCCGGCCCCCGACAGGGACTTTACCTACAATGAGCAGTTCTTC. Protein: CASSPAPDRDFTYNEQFF.

This clonotype has more than one count but fewer than ten. The CDR3 sequence: CASSQEDGRSYGYTF. In DNA, the CDR3 is TGCGCCAGCAGCCAAGAGGATGGCAGGAGCTATGGCTACACCTTC. The J gene is TRBJ1-2, the V gene TRBV4-1; D gene uncertain. CDR1 and CDR2 (germline): MGHRA, YSYEKL. The CDR3 totals 15 residues. V shed 0 bases and J shed 4 bases, with 12 bases lying between them.

This clonotype occurred a few times. The V gene is TRBV28, the J gene TRBJ1-1; 9 bases fit TRBD1. The V and J ends lost 7 bases and 3 bases, in that order; junction bases with no gene match: 9. From germline, CDR1 is MDHEN and CDR2 SYDVKM. This CDR3 contains 15 residues. CDR3 DNA sequence: TGTGCCAGCAATGACTGGACAGGGGCTCACACTGAAGCTTTCTTT. Protein: CASNDWTGAHTEAFF.

This clonotype was observed a few times. V is TRBV4-1 and J is TRBJ2-3; possibly TRBD1 for D (6 bases). Trimming left V 0 bases short and J 4 bases short, with 17 bases between. This CDR3 contains 17 residues. Germline CDR1 is MGHRA and CDR2 is YSYEKL. CDR3 region: CASSQDFRDGGADTQYF. CDR3 DNA sequence: TGCGCCAGCAGCCAAGACTTCAGGGATGGGGGCGCAGATACGCAGTATTTT.

The chain is built from TRBV12-3 or TRBV12-4 and TRBJ2-3; 11 bases line up with TRBD2. The CDR3 runs 15 residues. The V gene end was trimmed by 7 bases and the J gene end by 10 bases; junction bases not matched to a gene: 13. CDR3 bases: TGTGCCAGCACCTGGGGGACTAGCGGCTCCGTCTCGCAGTATTTT. Protein sequence: CASTWGTSGSVSQYF.